The T cell receptor (beta chain) described here comes from a study of cytomegalovirus exposure and HLA in healthy donors. Study-level results: Certain sequence variants were highly shared and formed a cluster, and this cluster was likely a sequencing artifact. Presence/absence analyses supposed approximately even sequencing depth among donors.

Primers for the PCR totalled 60 Vbeta and 13 Jbeta. The protocol was immunoSEQ multiplex PCR, while the TCRdb copy is restricted to in-frame clones and leaves out a portion. Counted here are about 140,000 clones, 60% to 85% occurring once; the ten biggest clones make up approximately 7%. Worth noting for this clone: The target antigen is unknown.

This clonotype was obtained from a man aged 35 to 55 in good health and CMV-seropositive. The specimen was PBMCs.

The DNA of the CDR3 is TGTGCCAGCAGCTCCGCCTCCGGGACTCCCAGAGAGACCCAGTACTTC. Translated, it gives CASSSASGTPRETQYF. This chain uses TRBV11-2 with TRBJ2-5; possible D gene TRBD2, 6 bases. The germline CDR1 and CDR2 sequences are SGHAT and FQNNGV. V was pared by 4 bases and J by 4 bases, with 19 bases between. CDR3 length equals 16 residues.